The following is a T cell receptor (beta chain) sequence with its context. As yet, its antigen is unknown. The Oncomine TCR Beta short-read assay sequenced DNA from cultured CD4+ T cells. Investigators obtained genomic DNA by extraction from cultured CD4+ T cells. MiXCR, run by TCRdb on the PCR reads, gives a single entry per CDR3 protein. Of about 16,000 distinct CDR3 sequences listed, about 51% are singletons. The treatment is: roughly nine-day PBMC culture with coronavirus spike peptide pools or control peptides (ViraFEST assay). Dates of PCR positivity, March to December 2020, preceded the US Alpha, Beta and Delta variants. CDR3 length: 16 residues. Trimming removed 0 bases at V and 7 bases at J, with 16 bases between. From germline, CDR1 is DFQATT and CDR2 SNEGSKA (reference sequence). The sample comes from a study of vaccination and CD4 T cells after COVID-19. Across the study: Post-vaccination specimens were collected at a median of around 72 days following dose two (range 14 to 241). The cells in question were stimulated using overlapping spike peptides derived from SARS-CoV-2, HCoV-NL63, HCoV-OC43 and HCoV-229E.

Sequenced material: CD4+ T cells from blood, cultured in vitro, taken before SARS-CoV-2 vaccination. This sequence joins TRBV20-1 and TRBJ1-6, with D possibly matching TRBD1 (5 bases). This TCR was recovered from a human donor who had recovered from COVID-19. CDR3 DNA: TGCAGTGCTAGAGATTCAAGTGCCAGGGACAATTCACCCCTCCACTTT. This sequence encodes CSARDSSARDNSPLHF.